Sequencing of this TCR beta chain was carried out in a study of blood T cells in healthy people across ages. This clonotype showed up many times. Primers used in a second PCR of roughly 6 to 12 cycles were a sample-barcoded 5' primer and a J-beta primer mix. TCRdb re-called the 5' RACE reads through MiXCR, storing one row per CDR3 protein. This sample has fewer than 800,000 distinct CDR3 sequences; about 30% occur once, and the top ten carry roughly 15%. Trimming took 5 bases from V and 1 from J; bases not matched to a gene: 6. The CDR3 length is 16 residues. From germline, CDR1 is MDHEN and CDR2 SYDVKM.

This receptor was obtained from a woman of 80 years or more in good health. V gene TRBV28 combines with J gene TRBJ1-2, with 11 bases fitting TRBD1. Sequencing was carried out using blood. CDR3 protein: CASSPPGQGGNYGYTF. CDR3 DNA: TGTGCCAGCAGTCCCCCGGGACAGGGGGGTAACTATGGCTACACCTTC.